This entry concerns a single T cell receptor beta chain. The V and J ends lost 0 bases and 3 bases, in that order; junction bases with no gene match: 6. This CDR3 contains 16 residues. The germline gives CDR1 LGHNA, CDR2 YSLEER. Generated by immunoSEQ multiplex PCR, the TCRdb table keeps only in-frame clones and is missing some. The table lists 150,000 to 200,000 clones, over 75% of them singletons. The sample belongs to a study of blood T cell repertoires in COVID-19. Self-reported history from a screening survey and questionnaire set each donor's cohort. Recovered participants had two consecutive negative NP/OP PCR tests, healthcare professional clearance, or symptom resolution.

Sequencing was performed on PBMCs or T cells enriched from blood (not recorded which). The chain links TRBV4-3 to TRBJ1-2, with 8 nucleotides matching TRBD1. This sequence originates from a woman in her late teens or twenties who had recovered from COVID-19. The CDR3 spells CASSQDRQGKDYGYTF. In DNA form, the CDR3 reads TGCGCCAGCAGCCAAGATCGACAGGGGAAAGACTATGGCTACACCTTC.